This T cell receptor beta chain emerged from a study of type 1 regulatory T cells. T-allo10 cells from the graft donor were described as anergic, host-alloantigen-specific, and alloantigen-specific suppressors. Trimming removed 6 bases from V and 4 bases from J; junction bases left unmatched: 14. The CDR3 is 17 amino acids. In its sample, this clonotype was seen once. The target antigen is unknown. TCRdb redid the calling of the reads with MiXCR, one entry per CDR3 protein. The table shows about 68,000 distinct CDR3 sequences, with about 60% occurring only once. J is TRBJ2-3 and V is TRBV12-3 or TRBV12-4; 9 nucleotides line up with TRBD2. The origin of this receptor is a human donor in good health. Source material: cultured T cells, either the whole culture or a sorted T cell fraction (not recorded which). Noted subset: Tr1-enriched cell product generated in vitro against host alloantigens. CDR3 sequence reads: CASSPEHSGSGSDTQYF. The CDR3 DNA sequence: TGTGCCAGCAGCCCAGAACATAGCGGGAGCGGCTCAGATACGCAGTATTTT.